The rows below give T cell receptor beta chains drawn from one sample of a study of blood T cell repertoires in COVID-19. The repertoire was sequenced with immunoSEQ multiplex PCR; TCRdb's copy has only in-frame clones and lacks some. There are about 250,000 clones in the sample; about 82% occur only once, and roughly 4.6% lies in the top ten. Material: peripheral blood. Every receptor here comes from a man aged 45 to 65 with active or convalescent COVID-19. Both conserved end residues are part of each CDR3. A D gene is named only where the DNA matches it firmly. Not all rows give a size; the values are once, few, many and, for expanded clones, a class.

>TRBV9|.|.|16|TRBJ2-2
CASSISGRGNSGELFF
TGTGCCAGCAGCATTAGCGGCCGAGGGAATAGCGGGGAGCTGTTTTTT
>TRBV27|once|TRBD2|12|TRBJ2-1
CASSLVGGEQFF
TGTGCCAGCAGTTTAGTCGGGGGGGAGCAGTTCTTC
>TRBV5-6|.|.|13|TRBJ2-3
CASSLVPGDTQYF
TGTGCCAGCAGCTTGGTGCCGGGGGATACGCAGTATTTT
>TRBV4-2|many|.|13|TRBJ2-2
CASSPGVAGELFF
TGTGCCAGCAGCCCGGGGGTGGCCGGGGAGCTGTTTTTT
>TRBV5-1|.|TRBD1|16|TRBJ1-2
CASSDLDRGSNYGYTF
TGCGCCAGCAGTGACTTGGACAGGGGCTCAAACTATGGCTACACCTTC
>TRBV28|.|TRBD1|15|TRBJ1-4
CASSSQGAADKKLFF
TGTGCCAGCAGTTCACAGGGGGCGGCGGACAAAAAACTGTTTTTT
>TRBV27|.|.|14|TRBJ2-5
CASSFRGSTETQYF
TGTGCCAGCAGTTTCAGGGGAAGTACGGAGACCCAGTACTTC
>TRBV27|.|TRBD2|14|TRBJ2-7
CASSLATSGYEQYF
TGTGCCAGCAGTTTAGCGACTAGCGGCTACGAGCAGTACTTC
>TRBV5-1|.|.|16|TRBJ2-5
CASSFSPGEGEETQYF
TGCGCCAGCAGCTTCAGTCCAGGGGAAGGGGAGGAGACCCAGTACTTC
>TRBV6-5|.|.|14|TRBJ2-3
CASRDRWASDTQYF
TGTGCCAGCAGGGATCGATGGGCATCAGATACGCAGTATTTT
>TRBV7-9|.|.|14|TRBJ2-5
CASSPGTFQETQYF
TGTGCCAGCAGCCCCGGGACATTCCAAGAGACCCAGTACTTC
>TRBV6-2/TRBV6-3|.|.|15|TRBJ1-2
CASSYARTDFYGYTF
TGTGCCAGCAGTTACGCCAGGACAGACTTTTATGGCTACACCTTC
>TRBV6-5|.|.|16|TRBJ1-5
CASSYYFRDSNQPQHF
TGTGCCAGCAGTTACTACTTTCGGGATAGCAATCAGCCCCAGCATTTT
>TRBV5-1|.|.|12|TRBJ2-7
CASSSNSYEQYF
TGCGCCAGCAGCTCGAACAGCTACGAGCAGTACTTC
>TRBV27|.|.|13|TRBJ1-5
CASSPLGGPPQHF
TGTGCCAGCAGTCCCCTTGGAGGACCCCCCCAGCATTTT
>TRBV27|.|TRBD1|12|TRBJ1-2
CASRTGRDGYTF
TGTGCCAGCCGGACAGGGCGAGATGGCTACACCTTC
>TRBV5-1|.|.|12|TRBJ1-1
CASSRGNTEAFF
TGCGCCAGCAGCCGAGGGAACACTGAAGCTTTCTTT
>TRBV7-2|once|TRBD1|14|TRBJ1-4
CASSPDRGQEKLFF
TGTGCCAGCAGCCCCGACAGGGGGCAGGAAAAACTGTTTTTT
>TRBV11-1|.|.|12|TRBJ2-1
CASRSREFEQFF
TGTGCCAGCAGATCAAGGGAGTTTGAGCAGTTCTTC
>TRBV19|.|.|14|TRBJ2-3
CASRTGRKTDTQYF
TGTGCCAGTAGGACAGGTCGGAAAACAGATACGCAGTATTTT
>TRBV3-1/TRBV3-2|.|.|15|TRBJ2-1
CASSQDQFHVNEQFF
TGTGCCAGCAGCCAAGATCAGTTCCACGTCAATGAGCAGTTCTTC
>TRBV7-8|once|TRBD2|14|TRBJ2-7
CASSLKRDGDEQYF
TGTGCCAGCAGCTTAAAGCGGGACGGCGACGAGCAGTACTTC
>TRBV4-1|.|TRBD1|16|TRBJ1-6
CASSQDRDSYNSPLHF
TGCGCCAGCAGCCAAGATCGGGACAGCTATAATTCACCCCTCCACTTT
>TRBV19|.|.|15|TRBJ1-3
CASSIVGDSGNTIYF
TGTGCCAGTAGTATAGTCGGGGACTCTGGAAACACCATATATTTT
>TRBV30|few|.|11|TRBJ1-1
CAWRQTPEAFF
TGTGCCTGGAGACAAACACCTGAAGCTTTCTTT
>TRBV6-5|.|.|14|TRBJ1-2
CASSYSYRPHGYTF
TGTGCCAGCAGTTACTCTTACAGGCCCCATGGCTACACCTTC
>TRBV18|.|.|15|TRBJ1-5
CASSRWGRNNQPQHF
TGTGCCAGCTCACGGTGGGGGCGTAACAATCAGCCCCAGCATTTT
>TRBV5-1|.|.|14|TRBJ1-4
CASSDGGTPEKLFF
TGCGCCAGCAGCGATGGAGGGACCCCCGAAAAACTGTTTTTT
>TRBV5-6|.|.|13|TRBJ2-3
CASSSSVTDTQYF
TGTGCCAGCAGCTCCAGTGTAACAGATACGCAGTATTTT
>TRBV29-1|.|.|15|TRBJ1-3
CSAGGGRASGNTIYF
TGCAGCGCTGGCGGAGGGAGGGCTTCTGGAAACACCATATATTTT
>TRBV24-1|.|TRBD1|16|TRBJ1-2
CATSDPTGTGAHGYTF
TGTGCCACCAGTGACCCTACCGGGACAGGGGCTCATGGCTACACCTTC
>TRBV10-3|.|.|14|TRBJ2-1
CASDLGPGGNEQFF
TGTGCCAGCGACCTAGGGCCTGGGGGGAATGAGCAGTTCTTC
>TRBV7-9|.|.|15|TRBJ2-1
CASSFGLTGYNEQFF
TGTGCCAGCAGCTTTGGACTGACAGGATACAATGAGCAGTTCTTC
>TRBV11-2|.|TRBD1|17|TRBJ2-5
CASSLGRTGGELGAQYF
TGTGCCAGCAGCTTAGGCCGGACAGGGGGGGAACTGGGGGCCCAGTACTTC
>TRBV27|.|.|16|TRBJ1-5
CASSFWGPGGNQPQHF
TGTGCCAGCAGTTTTTGGGGCCCAGGAGGCAATCAGCCCCAGCATTTT
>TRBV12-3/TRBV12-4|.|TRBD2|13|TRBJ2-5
CASSGLDGVTQYF
TGTGCCAGCAGCGGACTAGACGGCGTGACCCAGTACTTC
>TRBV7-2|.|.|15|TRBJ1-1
CASSLYPAVPTEAFF
TGTGCCAGCAGCTTATACCCGGCGGTCCCCACTGAAGCTTTCTTT
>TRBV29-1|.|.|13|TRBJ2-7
CSVRDTGPYEQYF
TGCAGCGTGAGGGACACGGGACCCTACGAGCAGTACTTC
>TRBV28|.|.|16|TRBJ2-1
CASSPEGRPRRGEQFF
TGTGCCAGCAGTCCCGAAGGGAGACCGCGGCGTGGTGAGCAGTTCTTC
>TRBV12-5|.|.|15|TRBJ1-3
CASGLRGLGRNTIYF
TGTGCTAGTGGTTTGAGAGGTTTAGGCCGTAACACCATATATTTT
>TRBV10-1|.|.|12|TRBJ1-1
CASSDGDTEAFF
TGCGCCAGCAGTGACGGGGACACTGAAGCTTTCTTT